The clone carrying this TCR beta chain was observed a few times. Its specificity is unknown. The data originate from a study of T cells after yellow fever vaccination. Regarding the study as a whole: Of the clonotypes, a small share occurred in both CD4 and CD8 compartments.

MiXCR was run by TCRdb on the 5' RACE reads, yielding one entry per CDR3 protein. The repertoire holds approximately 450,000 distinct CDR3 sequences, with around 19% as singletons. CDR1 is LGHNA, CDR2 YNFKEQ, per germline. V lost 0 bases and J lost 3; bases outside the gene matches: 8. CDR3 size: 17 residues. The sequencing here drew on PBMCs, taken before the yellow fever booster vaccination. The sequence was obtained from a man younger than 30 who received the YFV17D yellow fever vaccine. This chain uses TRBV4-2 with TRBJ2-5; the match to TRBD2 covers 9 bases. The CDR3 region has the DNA TGTGCCAGCAGCCAAGATACAGGACTAGCGTCGGAAGAGACCCAGTACTTC. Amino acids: CASSQDTGLASEETQYF.